This entry lists 17 T cell receptor beta chains sequenced from one sample in a study of cytomegalovirus exposure and HLA in healthy donors (dated by TCRdb to 2016 to 2017). Libraries were prepared through the immunoSEQ multiplex PCR assay. The multiplex PCR relied on a mix of 60 forward primers for TCR Vbeta segments and 13 reverse primers for TCR Jbeta segments. Not all clones reach the TCRdb copy of this immuneACCESS table, which keeps in-frame sequences only. Checked studies attribute under half of the gap to unresolved V genes and leave the rest unexplained. Within this sample are over 150,000 clones, with 60% to 85% of them counted one time only. Clones ranked in the top ten supply less than 2% of the sample. Sequencing was done on a sample of PBMCs. Receptor source: a girl aged 5 to 17 in good health and CMV-seropositive.

The chain recombines TRBV29-1 with TRBJ2-4; tentatively, D is TRBD1 (6 bases). With 6 bases removed from V and 2 bases from J, the gap between germline ends came to 11 bases. This CDR3 has 13 residues. The germline V gene encodes CDR1 SQVTM and CDR2 ANQGSEA. CDR3 coding DNA: TGCAGCGTAGGAACAGGGACCAAAAACATTCAGTACTTC. Encoded protein: CSVGTGTKNIQYF.

This clone was observed a few times. CDR3 region: CASNPTGISFEAFF. DNA of the CDR3: TGTGCCAGCAACCCAACAGGAATTAGCTTTGAAGCTTTCTTT. J is TRBJ1-1 and V is TRBV6-1; D perhaps matches TRBD1 (5 bases). Germline V gene sequence: CDR1 MNHNS, CDR2 SASEGT. The V end was cut by 7 bases, the J end by 7 bases, with 19 bases between. The length of the CDR3 is 14 residues.

The chain carries TRBV6-1 and TRBJ1-1; no clear D. The V end was cut by 3 bases, the J end by 2 bases, with 7 bases between. Germline values: CDR1 MNHNS, CDR2 SASEGT. The length of the CDR3 is 13 residues. This chain's CDR3 is CASSENGNTEAFF. CDR3 DNA: TGTGCCAGCAGTGAGAACGGTAACACTGAAGCTTTCTTT.

The rearrangement links TRBV5-1 to TRBJ2-7; unclear D gene. Germline CDR1 and CDR2: SGHRS and YFSETQ. V dropped 2 bases and J dropped 6 bases, with 18 bases sitting between them. CDR3 size: 15 residues. CDR3 in DNA: TGCGCCAGCAGCTTAGCCGAGAGCCCCCTTTCCGAGCAGTACTTC. Translating gives CASSLAESPLSEQYF.

The rearrangement uses TRBV19 and TRBJ1-2; tentative D call: TRBD1 (6 bases). The CDR3 runs to 14 residues. Between the trimmed V and J ends, which lost 5 bases and 4 bases, there was a span of 14 bases. Germline CDR1 reads LNHDA; CDR2 reads SQIVND (reference sequence). As DNA, the CDR3 is TGTGCCAGTAGTTTTCAGGGGCCAACCTATGGCTACACCTTC. As protein: CASSFQGPTYGYTF. Complete variable domain (other parts from reference TRBV19 and TRBJ1-2): DGGITQSPKYLFRKEGQNVTLSCEQNLNHDAMYWYRQDPGQGLRLIYYSQIVNDFQKGDIAEGYSVSREKKESFPLTVTSAQKNPTAFYLCASSFQGPTYGYTFGSGTRLTVV.

This rearrangement joins TRBV18 to TRBJ2-5; unclear D gene. Between the trimmed V and J ends, which lost 1 base and 5 bases, there was a span of 8 bases. Germline V gene lookup returns CDR1 KGHSH and CDR2 LQKENI. The CDR3 covers 13 residues. DNA for the CDR3: TGTGCCAGCTCACCACTAGTCCGGGAGACCCAGTACTTC. It translates to CASSPLVRETQYF.

The V call is TRBV7-2, the J call TRBJ2-7; tentative D call: TRBD2 (6 bases). This CDR3 contains 16 residues. Germline V gives CDR1 SGHTA, CDR2 FQGNSA. V was clipped by 5 bases and J by 0 bases, with 17 bases between them. For the CDR3, the DNA is TGTGCCAGCAGCCCCCCGGGGACTGACCGCTCCTACGAGCAGTACTTC. It translates to CASSPPGTDRSYEQYF.

V usage is TRBV14 and J usage is TRBJ1-2; no firm D call. Germline values: CDR1 SGHDN, CDR2 FVKESK. This CDR3 comprises 15 residues. V shed 0 bases and J shed 6 bases, with 14 bases lying between them. The CDR3 protein is CASSQDRGSRNGYTF. In nucleotides, the CDR3 is TGTGCCAGCAGCCAAGATCGGGGATCAAGAAATGGCTACACCTTC.

This clone showed up just once. J is TRBJ1-6 and V is TRBV6-5, with a weak D call TRBD1 (5 bases). This CDR3 comprises 14 residues. Germline CDR1 reads MNHEY; CDR2 reads SVGAGI. The V end was cut by 7 bases, the J end by 5 bases, with 12 bases between. CDR3 nucleotide sequence: TGTGCCAGCACGAGGAGGGACCATAATTCACCCCTCCACTTT. Translated, it gives CASTRRDHNSPLHF.

This chain joins TRBV14 and TRBJ1-4; 8 bases are shared with TRBD1. This CDR3 comprises 15 residues. Germline CDR1 is SGHDN and CDR2 is FVKESK. Trimming removed 1 base from V and 8 bases from J; junction bases left unmatched: 6. The CDR3, as DNA: TGTGCCAGCAGCCAAGGGCTACAGGGGGAAGAAAAACTGTTTTTT. Residues: CASSQGLQGEEKLFF. The entire variable domain, with the rest obtained from reference TRBV14 and TRBJ1-4, is as follows: EAGVTQFPSHSVIEKGQTVTLRCDPISGHDNLYWYRRVMGKEIKFLLHFVKESKQDESGMPNNRFLAERTGGTYSTLKVQPAELEDSGVYFCASSQGLQGEEKLFFGSGTQLSVL.

This rearrangement joins TRBV9 to TRBJ2-1; TRBD2 matches at 9 bases. CDR1 SGDLS and CDR2 YYNGEE come from the germline V gene. This CDR3 region has 16 residues. The V segment lost 3 bases and the J segment 7 bases; nucleotides outside the gene matches: 11. The CDR3 nucleotides are TGTGCCAGCAGCGCCCCTGTAGGGACTAGCTTAAATGAGCAGTTCTTC. It encodes CASSAPVGTSLNEQFF.

The rearrangement uses TRBV7-2 and TRBJ1-1; D remains ambiguous. Germline V gene lookup returns CDR1 SGHTA and CDR2 FQGNSA. The length of the CDR3 is 14 residues. Deletions cut 4 bases from V and 2 bases from J, with 11 bases between. The chain's CDR3 is CASSSGLTNTEAFF. The CDR3 region has the DNA TGTGCCAGCAGCTCAGGACTGACTAACACTGAAGCTTTCTTT.

The sample holds a few counts of this clone. J is TRBJ2-3 and V is TRBV10-3; 8 bases are shared with TRBD2. The CDR3 consists of 16 residues. The germline CDR1 and CDR2 sequences are ENHRY and SYGVKD. The junction had 4 bases not matched to a gene; V was cut back by 0 bases and J by 2 bases. The CDR3 sequence: CAISESRAGVTDTQYF. The CDR3 DNA follows: TGTGCCATCAGTGAGTCGAGAGCGGGGGTCACAGATACGCAGTATTTT.

The CDR3 sequence: CAWSARTGLNSPLHF. The CDR3 DNA follows: TGTGCCTGGAGTGCCAGGACAGGGCTCAATTCACCCCTCCACTTT. The rearrangement links TRBV30 to TRBJ1-6, with TRBD1 matching over 8 bases. The CDR3 sequence is 15 residues long. Germline trimming cut 1 base from V and 7 bases from J; bases unmatched to any gene: 6. Germline CDR1 reads GTSNPN; CDR2 reads SVGIG (reference sequence).

The V and J genes are TRBV11-3 and TRBJ2-2, with TRBD1 as a possible D gene (6 bases). In germline, CDR1 is SGHNT, CDR2 YENEEA. Deletions cut 4 bases from V and 0 bases from J, with 15 bases between. This CDR3 contains 17 residues. The CDR3 region is CASSYLRDTTNTGELFF. CDR3 sequence (DNA): TGTGCCAGCAGCTATCTTCGGGACACCACGAACACCGGGGAGCTGTTTTTT.

This rearrangement joins TRBV2 to TRBJ1-2; 10 bases fit TRBD1. V was pared by 4 bases and J by 7 bases, with 9 bases of the junction left unmatched. The length of the CDR3 is 15 residues. The germline V gene encodes CDR1 SNHLY and CDR2 FYNNEI. The CDR3 DNA is TGTGCCAGCAGTGGAGCGACAGGGGGCGCAGGTGGCTACACCTTC. As protein: CASSGATGGAGGYTF.

The rearrangement uses TRBV9 and TRBJ2-2; D might be TRBD1 (5 bases). V lost 0 bases and J 6 bases, leaving 12 bases between the germline ends. The CDR3 is 15 residues long. Per germline, CDR1 SGDLS and CDR2 YYNGEE. CDR3 in amino acids: CASSVGRVNSGELFF. The CDR3 DNA reads TGTGCCAGCAGCGTAGGCAGGGTTAATTCCGGGGAGCTGTTTTTT.